Listed below are T cell receptor beta chains from one sample, sequenced in a study of blood T cells in healthy people across ages. TCRdb used MiXCR to reprocess the 5' RACE reads, holding one entry per CDR3 protein. The sample lists some 1.5 million distinct CDR3 sequences; roughly 43% were seen once. The sequencing sample was made of blood. The receptor set was obtained from a woman in her late teens or twenties in good health. Each CDR3 is given with its conserved first and last residue. A D gene is named only where the DNA matches it firmly.

cdr3_aa: CASSQERSYSNQPQHF
d_call: .
j_call: TRBJ1-5
v_call: TRBV4-3

cdr3_aa: CASRPRGSGLDTQYF
d_call: .
j_call: TRBJ2-3
v_call: TRBV7-2

cdr3_aa: CASSQSRTGGTEAFF
d_call: TRBD1
j_call: TRBJ1-1
v_call: TRBV4-2

cdr3_aa: CASSQGWAGVGYNEQFF
d_call: TRBD2
j_call: TRBJ2-1
v_call: TRBV4-1

cdr3_aa: CASGGRTQYF
d_call: .
j_call: TRBJ2-5
v_call: TRBV3-1

cdr3_aa: CSATGGRRYEQYF
d_call: TRBD2
j_call: TRBJ2-7
v_call: TRBV20-1

cdr3_aa: CSVVAFGDEQYF
d_call: .
j_call: TRBJ2-7
v_call: TRBV29-1

cdr3_aa: CSASRQGTDTQYF
d_call: .
j_call: TRBJ2-3
v_call: TRBV20-1

cdr3_aa: CSAWSDTQYF
d_call: .
j_call: TRBJ2-3
v_call: TRBV20-1

cdr3_aa: CSVGRLLNRDEQFF
d_call: .
j_call: TRBJ2-1
v_call: TRBV29-1

cdr3_aa: CSVRPGDSSNQPQHF
d_call: .
j_call: TRBJ1-5
v_call: TRBV20-1

cdr3_aa: CATSDYRDGHNEQFF
d_call: .
j_call: TRBJ2-1
v_call: TRBV24-1

cdr3_aa: CSARIPGKTTEAFF
d_call: .
j_call: TRBJ1-1
v_call: TRBV20-1

cdr3_aa: CASSLREMSSGISYSEQFF
d_call: TRBD2
j_call: TRBJ2-1
v_call: TRBV28